There are a few counts of the clone carrying this T cell receptor (beta chain). Its specificity is unknown. These data originate in a study of T-cell reconstitution after alpha-beta-depleted transplantation in children. J was trimmed by 5 bases and V by 3 bases; bases with no gene match: 9. This CDR3 is built from 16 residues. Germline assignment: CDR1 KGHSH and CDR2 LQKENI. Unique molecular identifiers were used to barcode this TCRbeta library. TCRdb reanalysed the PCR reads using MiXCR and keeps one entry per CDR3 protein. Here the sample spans some 600,000 distinct CDR3 sequences, 10% to 15% being singletons. General study points: Alpha-beta T cells present about two months after transplant were reported to originate from several hundred expanded graft clones. T cells produced anew were the main source of T-cell counts and diversity one year after transplant. TCRbeta diversity was high at day 60 in some patients (a result of surviving recipient T cells and thymic progenitors).

The sequence was obtained from a male patient younger than 18 who had a stem cell transplant for acute myeloid leukemia, so the T cells may come from the graft donor. This chain links TRBV18 with TRBJ2-2; 7 positions match TRBD2. Sequenced here: PBMCs, mostly from graft donor cells, sampled 360 days after TCRalphabeta/CD19-depleted stem cell transplant. The CDR3 coding sequence is TGTGCCAGCTCACCCCTGGCTAGCGGCGGAACCGGGGAGCTGTTTTTT. It codes for CASSPLASGGTGELFF.